This T cell receptor (beta chain) was sequenced in a study of beta chain features in type 1 diabetes. General study points: Significant though moderate, a shortening of TCRB CDR3s appeared in all four CD4+ subsets of Type 1 diabetes patients.

CDR1 LNHNV and CDR2 YYDKDF come from the germline V gene (reference sequence). The CDR3 covers 12 residues. Losses at the gene ends were 7 bases for V and 7 bases for J; bases not matched to a gene: 4. With regard to this clone: Its antigen is unknown.

Sequencing targeted expressed TCRB transcripts, as all isolated RNA had been reverse transcribed. TCRdb keeps only in-frame clones here, not all; method: immunoSEQ multiplex PCR. The sample has fewer than 110,000 clones; under 30% are singletons. This chain connects TRBV15 to TRBJ2-1, with TRBD2 matching over 7 bases. Material: central memory CD4+ T cells from blood. The receptor's source is a woman under 30 with type 1 diabetes. The CDR3: CATKGSGNEQFF. The CDR3 nucleotides read TGTGCCACCAAGGGTAGCGGGAATGAGCAGTTCTTC.